This T cell receptor (beta chain) originates from a study of T cell repertoires in cytomegalovirus infection. TCRdb recomputed calls from the reads with MiXCR, one row per CDR3 protein. The sample carries hundreds of thousands of distinct CDR3 sequences, more than 25% recorded once. The CDR3 is 15 residues long. Germline V gene lookup returns CDR1 SGHVS and CDR2 FNYEAQ. Remarks on this clonotype: Its antigen is undetermined. A much larger clone is a single base away; this may be a read error.

This clonotype originated in a human donor in good health (CMV status not recorded). Some clones in this sample may be carry-over from other donors' samples. This specimen consisted of cultured CD8+ T cells from PBMCs, obtained from culture after CMV antigen stimulation. The chain has TRBV7-6 and TRBJ2-5; 10 bases align to TRBD2. For the CDR3, the DNA is TGTGCCAACAGCTTTCTAGCGGGGGTTCCAGAGACCCAGTACTTC. Encoded protein: CANSFLAGVPETQYF. Using reference TRBV7-6 and TRBJ2-5 for the parts outside the CDR3, the full variable domain is GAGVSQSPRYKVTKRGQDVALRCDPISGHVSLYWYRQALGQGPEFLTYFNYEAQQDKSGLPNDRFSAERPEGSISTLTIQRTEQRDSAMYRCANSFLAGVPETQYFGPGTRLLVL.